This T cell receptor (beta chain) came from a study of vaccination effects on CD4 cells after COVID-19. Remarks on this clone: The antigen is undetermined.

Trimming stripped 4 bases from V and 2 bases from J, with 16 bases between. CDR3 length equals 15 residues. Germline assignment: CDR1 SGDLS and CDR2 YYNGEE. Under the ViraFEST assay, PBMC were stimulated with viral peptide pools so that antigen-specific CD4+ T cells expanded. Sequencing was performed afterwards. Cultured cells yielded isolated CD4+ T cells after 10 days. Documented for the person is a PCR-confirmed SARS-CoV-2 infection occurring between March and December 2020. Generated by immunoSEQ multiplex PCR, the TCRdb table keeps only in-frame clones and is missing some. Seen here are roughly 25,000 clones, 65% to 80% observed once, and the top ten hold 15% to 20%.

The sequenced sample was CD4+ T cells from PBMCs cultured with HCoV-NL63 spike peptides, obtained before COVID-19 vaccination. The rearrangement joins TRBV9 to TRBJ2-7; D is perhaps TRBD1 or TRBD2 (5 bases each). The clonotype was recovered from a human donor who had a prior SARS-CoV-2 infection. The CDR3 DNA is TGTGCCAGCAGCCCTACTTCTGGGGGTACCTACGAGCAGTACTTC. It encodes CASSPTSGGTYEQYF.